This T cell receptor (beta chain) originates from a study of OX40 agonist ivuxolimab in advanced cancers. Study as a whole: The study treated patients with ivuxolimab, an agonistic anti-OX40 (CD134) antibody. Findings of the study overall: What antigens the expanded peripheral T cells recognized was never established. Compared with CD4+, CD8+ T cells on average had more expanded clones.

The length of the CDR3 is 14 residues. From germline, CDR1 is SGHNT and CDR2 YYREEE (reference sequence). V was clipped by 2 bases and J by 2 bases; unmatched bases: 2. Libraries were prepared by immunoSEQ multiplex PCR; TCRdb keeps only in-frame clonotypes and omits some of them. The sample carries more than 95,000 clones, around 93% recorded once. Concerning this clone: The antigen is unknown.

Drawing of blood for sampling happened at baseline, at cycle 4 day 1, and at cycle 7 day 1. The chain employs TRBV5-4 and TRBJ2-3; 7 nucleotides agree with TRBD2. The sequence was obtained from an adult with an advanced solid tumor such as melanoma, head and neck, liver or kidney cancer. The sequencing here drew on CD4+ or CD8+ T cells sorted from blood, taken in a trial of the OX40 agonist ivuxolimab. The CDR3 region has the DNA TGTGCCAGCAGCTTCGCGGGAGCCACAGATACGCAGTATTTT. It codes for CASSFAGATDTQYF.